The rows below give T cell receptor beta chains drawn from one sample of a study of PD-1 blockade in classical Hodgkin lymphoma. Profiling relied on immunoSEQ multiplex PCR, and the TCRdb table lists in-frame clones only, not all of them. Of approximately 16,000 clones in the sample, about nine tenths were seen once. The starting material was CD8+ T cells from blood, obtained before the fourth cycle of nivolumab. The source is a human donor with classical Hodgkin lymphoma. Each CDR3 is given with its conserved first and last residue.

J gene | V gene | CDR3 protein
TRBJ2-7 | TRBV28 | CASSLWEAQGPYEQYF
TRBJ2-1 | TRBV5-5 | CASSSVRDTTYNEQFF
TRBJ1-6 | TRBV6-5 | CAVNGAGAYNSPLHF
TRBJ2-4 | TRBV11-3 | CASSFPGQGRRAGQYF
TRBJ1-1 | TRBV6-5 | CASSHDDRLSEAFF
TRBJ2-1 | TRBV28 | CASSGDRSSYNEQFF
TRBJ2-5 | TRBV2 | CASSGSPEETQYF
TRBJ2-2 | TRBV27 | CASSFGRGTGELFF
TRBJ1-1 | TRBV2 | CASPPGQGWTEAFF
TRBJ2-5 | TRBV4-1 | CASSQDRVGGGWETQYF
TRBJ2-3 | TRBV19 | CASGSYRADTQYF
TRBJ1-1 | TRBV9 | CASRDRDDGMNTEAFF
TRBJ2-7 | TRBV5-4 | CASSLAGRESNYEQYF
TRBJ1-5 | TRBV7-8 | CASSHPPGPQPQHF
TRBJ2-5 | TRBV5-4 | CASSLGRLDKDLGTQYF
TRBJ1-2 | TRBV4-2 | CASSFGRINYGYTF
TRBJ1-1 | TRBV7-2 | CASSLGPEGREAFF
TRBJ2-1 | TRBV27 | CASSTLGSINEQFF
TRBJ2-7 | TRBV29-1 | CSVDGTSGYEQYF
TRBJ2-7 | TRBV4-2 | CASSQGGSLLYEQYF
TRBJ2-1 | TRBV7-6 | CASSSLPLERSLATYNEQFF
TRBJ2-3 | TRBV9 | CASSVESLGADTQYF
TRBJ1-1 | TRBV5-1 | CASSYRHSTEAFF
TRBJ2-7 | TRBV29-1 | CSVVSGGYEQYF
TRBJ1-5 | TRBV6-6 | CASRRDSYPYQPQHF
TRBJ1-5 | TRBV19 | CASRTDFYSNQPQHF
TRBJ1-5 | TRBV28 | CASSLSQGRQPQHF
TRBJ1-2 | TRBV5-1 | CASSPGPYGYTF
TRBJ2-1 | TRBV4-1 | CASSQALGHNEQFF
TRBJ2-1 | TRBV7-6 | CASSLGGGAYNEQFF
TRBJ2-3 | TRBV28 | CASSPLTGGVPADTQYF
TRBJ1-1 | TRBV12-2 | CASIPRGTEAFF
TRBJ2-7 | TRBV28 | CASSWNGTGGYYEQYF
TRBJ1-5 | TRBV21-1 | CASGCGANQPQHF
TRBJ2-7 | TRBV27 | CASSLFAGSSYEQYF
TRBJ2-3 | TRBV7-2 | CASSQRQGEFTDTQYF
TRBJ2-1 | TRBV27 | CASGGSYNEQFF
TRBJ1-4 | TRBV7-6 | CASSSTMDSATNEKLFF
TRBJ2-1 | TRBV14 | CASSPSGGEDNEQFF
TRBJ2-3 | TRBV27 | CASSFDAGASTDTQYF
TRBJ2-3 | TRBV13 | CASSFTGENTDTQYF
TRBJ1-4 | TRBV10-3 | CAISESRGQGNEKLFF
TRBJ2-7 | TRBV27 | CASSLGGHEQYF
TRBJ2-1 | TRBV9 | CASSVASGGGYEQFF
TRBJ2-7 | TRBV4-2 | CASSHQKTPNYEQYF
NA | TRBV14 | CASSPHGTVSYEQYF
TRBJ2-6 | TRBV5-6 | CASSLEGAVAPTWANVLTF
TRBJ1-4 | TRBV10-3 | CAISESRGADEKLFF
TRBJ2-5 | TRBV15 | CATSRHREGETQYF